Given below is one T cell receptor beta chain in context. This clonotype was detected many times. The antigen this receptor binds is unknown. No base qualities exist here, and no much larger clone lies one base off it. This specimen comes from a study of CD8+CD57+ T cells in acquired aplastic anemia listed by TCRdb under 2018. Background on the whole study: On average, sorted CD4+ and CD8+ cells yielded around 3.4 ug of extracted DNA, with a range of about 0.18 to 30 ug. Healthy donor samples averaged roughly 9.9 million reads for CD4+ and 11 million to 14 million for CD8+ cells.

From cysteine to phenylalanine, the CDR3 is 13 amino acids long. Solely the CDR3 DNA is kept, with 39 bases framed from the first base. Looking up the germline V gene (reference sequence) yields CDR1 SEHNR and CDR2 FQNEAQ. The V and J ends are trimmed by 3 bases and 5 bases, leaving 11 bases between them. In this study, sorted CD4+ and CD8+ T cells from the blood of healthy subjects and of severe aplastic anemia patients had their TCR repertoires deep-sequenced. Ficoll-Paque density gradient centrifugation was used to isolate peripheral blood mononuclear cells. Before DNA extraction, CD4+ and CD8+ T cells were sorted by FACS or by magnetic beads. Profiling of TCR beta VDJ combinations and CDR3 sequences used genomic DNA as the template. An Illumina HiSeq 2000 was the platform used for TCR repertoire sequencing. Per the authors' processing: Repertoires were assessed using TRBV/TRBJ rearrangement plots, CDR3 size and DJ length profiles, and Simpson's diversity index. The most abundant DNA sequence in the deep sequencing data was taken as the immunodominant clone. CDR3 amino acid sequences were checked for sharing between subjects and were compared against published repertoires and the VDJdb database. Using fastp at Q25 and MiXCR, TCRdb reprocessed the public reads and kept productive beta chains. Each record represents a unique CDR3 protein, reported with the most common genes and DNA among its rows. The V and J calls and clone size come from TCRdb's table, not from the authors' own analysis. The sample profile shows about 80,000 distinct CDR3 sequences; approximately 46% of them were found once. Roughly 70% of the sample belongs to the ten largest clones.

Study-level results and caveats: Fewer than 35 CD8+ CDR3 sequences were found to be shared between patients and controls, but these sequences appeared to be highly expressed in patients and within the immunodominant clones of the patients. No significant difference in CD8+ Simpson's diversity was found between patients and healthy controls (P=0.060).

Here the chain combines TRBV7-9 and TRBJ2-7; the D segment might be TRBD1 or TRBD2, since each matches 5 bases. The sample was sorted CD4+, CD8+, or CD8+CD57+ T cells (not recorded which) from PBMCs. The TCR comes from a human donor in good health, serving as a control. The CDR3 region: CASSFAGRDEQYF. Read as DNA, the sequence is TGTGCCAGCAGCTTCGCGGGCAGGGACGAGCAGTACTTC.